This T cell receptor beta chain was documented in a study of T-cell reconstitution after alpha-beta-depleted transplantation in children. Study-wide findings and caveats: The authors attributed T-cell counts and diversity one year after transplant mostly to newly produced T cells. The origin of high day-60 TCRbeta diversity in some patients lay in surviving recipient T cells and thymic progenitors.

Comment on this clonotype: Its antigen is not known.

Germline CDR1 is LGHNA and CDR2 is YSLEER. The V gene lost 5 bases and the J gene lost 5 bases, with 25 bases spanning the gap. The CDR3 loop spans 18 amino acids. The authors prepared the TCRbeta library with unique molecular identifiers. One entry per CDR3 protein results from TCRdb running MiXCR on the PCR reads. The sample includes about 200,000 distinct CDR3 sequences, around a sixth of them seen just once. V is TRBV4-3 and J is TRBJ2-1; TRBD1 or TRBD2 may be the D gene (5 bases each). Here the sequenced sample was PBMCs, mostly from graft donor cells, taken 360 days after TCRalphabeta/CD19-depleted stem cell transplant. The TCR comes from a male patient aged 2-10 years who had a stem cell transplant for acute lymphoblastic leukemia, so the T cells may come from the graft donor. This chain's CDR3 is CASSFGLGELGGHNEQFF. In DNA form, the CDR3 reads TGCGCCAGCAGCTTTGGGTTGGGGGAGCTTGGGGGACACAATGAGCAGTTCTTC.